This TCR beta chain was identified during a study of beta chain features in type 1 diabetes. Study outcomes and limitations: Sampled from patients, naive, central memory and Treg TCRB repertoires appeared more similar than those sampled from healthy donors. TCRB rearrangement may or may not be influenced by HLA type; here this remained unresolved. Patients and controls would be equally affected if PCR favored shorter templates. People with Type 1 diabetes carried modestly yet significantly shorter TCRB CDR3s in all four CD4+ subsets.

About this clone: Its antigen is not known. The sample has other DNA sequences that encode this CDR3 too.

The isolated RNA, all of it, was reverse transcribed, so expressed TCRB transcripts were what got sequenced. Here immunoSEQ multiplex PCR was the method, and the copy in TCRdb shows in-frame clones only, minus some. The data hold hundreds of thousands of clones, with approximately 11% observed a single time. The receptor comes from a man aged 25 to 40 with type 1 diabetes. Sequenced sample: naive CD4+ T cells from blood.

The CDR3 spells CASSVGGTDTQYF. The CDR3 nucleotides read TGTGCCAGCAGCGTAGGAGGCACAGATACGCAGTATTTT. The rearrangement uses TRBV9 and TRBJ2-3; the D is unclear. The V and J ends lost 0 bases and 1 base respectively, with 3 bases between them. In germline, CDR1 is SGDLS, CDR2 YYNGEE. The CDR3 spans 13 residues.